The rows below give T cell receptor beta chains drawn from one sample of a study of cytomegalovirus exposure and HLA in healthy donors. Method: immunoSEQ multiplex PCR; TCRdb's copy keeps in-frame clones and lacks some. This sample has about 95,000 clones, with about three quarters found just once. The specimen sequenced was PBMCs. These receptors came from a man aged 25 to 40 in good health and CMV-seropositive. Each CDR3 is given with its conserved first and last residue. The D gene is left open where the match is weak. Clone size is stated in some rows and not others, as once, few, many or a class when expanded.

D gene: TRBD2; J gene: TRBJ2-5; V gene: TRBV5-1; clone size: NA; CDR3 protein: CASSPGTSREETQYF; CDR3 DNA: TGCGCCAGCAGCCCCGGGACTAGCAGAGAAGAGACCCAGTACTTC
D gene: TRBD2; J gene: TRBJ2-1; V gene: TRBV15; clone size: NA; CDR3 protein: CATSTSKGGVSGRVSHEQFF; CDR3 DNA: TGTGCCACCAGCACCTCGAAGGGGGGTGTCAGCGGGAGGGTCTCCCATGAGCAGTTCTTC
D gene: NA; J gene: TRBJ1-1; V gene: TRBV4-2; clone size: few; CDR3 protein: CASSPRGLNTEAFF; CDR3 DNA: TGTGCCAGCAGCCCGCGGGGCTTGAACACTGAAGCTTTCTTT
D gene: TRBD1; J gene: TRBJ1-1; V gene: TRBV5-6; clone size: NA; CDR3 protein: CASSLGAGGSEAFF; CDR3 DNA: TGTGCCAGCAGCTTGGGGGCAGGGGGCTCTGAAGCTTTCTTT
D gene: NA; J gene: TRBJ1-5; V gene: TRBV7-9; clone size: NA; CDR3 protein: CSSSFSVGGNQPQHF; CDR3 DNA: TGTTCCAGCAGCTTTAGTGTCGGGGGGAATCAGCCCCAGCATTTT
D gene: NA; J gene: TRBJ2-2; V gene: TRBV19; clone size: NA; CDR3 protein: CASSIGGPWTGELFF; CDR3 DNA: TGTGCCAGTAGTATAGGGGGGCCTTGGACCGGGGAGCTGTTTTTT
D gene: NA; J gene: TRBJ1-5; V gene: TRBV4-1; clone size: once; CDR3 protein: CASSQAVRLGQPQHF; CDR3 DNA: TGCGCCAGCAGCCAAGCGGTCAGGCTCGGTCAGCCCCAGCATTTT
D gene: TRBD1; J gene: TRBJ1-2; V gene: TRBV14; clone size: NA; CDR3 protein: CASSQPDRRRGYTF; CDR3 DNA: TGTGCCAGCAGCCAACCGGACAGGCGGCGAGGCTACACCTTC
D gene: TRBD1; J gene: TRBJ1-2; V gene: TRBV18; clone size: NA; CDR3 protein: CASSQTGDYGYTF; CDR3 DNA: TGTGCCAGCTCTCAGACAGGGGACTATGGCTACACCTTC
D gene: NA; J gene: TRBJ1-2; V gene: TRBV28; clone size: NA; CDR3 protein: CASSSGARGLNGYTF; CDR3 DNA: TGTGCCAGCAGTTCCGGAGCTCGGGGGTTGAATGGCTACACCTTC
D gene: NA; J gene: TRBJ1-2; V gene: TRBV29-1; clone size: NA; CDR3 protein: CSVVQLSYGYTF; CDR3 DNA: TGCAGCGTTGTACAGCTCAGCTATGGCTACACCTTC
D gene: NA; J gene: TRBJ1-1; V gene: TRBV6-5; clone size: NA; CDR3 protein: CASSYSKAQGNTEAFF; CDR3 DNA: TGTGCCAGCAGTTACTCGAAGGCACAGGGGAACACTGAAGCTTTCTTT
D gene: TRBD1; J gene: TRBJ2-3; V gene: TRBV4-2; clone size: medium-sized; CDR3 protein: CASSQGTGGADTQYF; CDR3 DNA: TGTGCCAGCAGCCAAGGGACAGGGGGCGCAGATACGCAGTATTTT
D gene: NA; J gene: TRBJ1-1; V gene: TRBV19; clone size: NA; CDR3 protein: CASTWSGVENTEAFF; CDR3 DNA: TGTGCCAGTACCTGGAGCGGGGTGGAGAACACTGAAGCTTTCTTT
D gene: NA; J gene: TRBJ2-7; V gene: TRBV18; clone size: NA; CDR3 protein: CASSPPDLAYEQYF; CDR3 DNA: TGTGCCAGCTCACCACCGGACTTAGCCTACGAGCAGTACTTC
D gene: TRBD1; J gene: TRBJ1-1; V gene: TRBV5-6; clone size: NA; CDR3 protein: CASSRDRNTEAFF; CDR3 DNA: TGTGCCAGCAGCCGGGACAGGAACACTGAAGCTTTCTTT
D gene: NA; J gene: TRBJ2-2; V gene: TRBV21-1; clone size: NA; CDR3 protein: CAPWVLSPGELFF; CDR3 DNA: TGTGCCCCGTGGGTACTATCCCCCGGGGAGCTGTTTTTT
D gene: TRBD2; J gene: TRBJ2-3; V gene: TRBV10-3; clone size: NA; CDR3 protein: CATRGTSGDADTQYF; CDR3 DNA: TGTGCCACCAGAGGGACTAGCGGGGATGCGGATACGCAGTATTTT
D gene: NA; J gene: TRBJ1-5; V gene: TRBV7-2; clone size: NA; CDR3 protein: CASSLAPGNQPQHF; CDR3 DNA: TGTGCCAGCAGCTTAGCGCCAGGGAATCAGCCCCAGCATTTT
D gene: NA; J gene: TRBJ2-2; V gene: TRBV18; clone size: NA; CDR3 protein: CASSPPTGRVGELFF; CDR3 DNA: TGTGCCAGCTCACCACCTACAGGGCGCGTAGGGGAGCTGTTTTTT
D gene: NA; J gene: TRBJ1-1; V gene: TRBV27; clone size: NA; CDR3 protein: CASSLTGTAEAFF; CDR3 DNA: TGTGCCAGCAGTTTAACAGGCACTGCTGAAGCTTTCTTT
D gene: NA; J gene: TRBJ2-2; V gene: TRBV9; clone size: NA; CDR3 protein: CASSVGGGAGGELFF; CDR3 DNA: TGTGCCAGCAGCGTAGGAGGGGGGGCCGGCGGGGAGCTGTTTTTT
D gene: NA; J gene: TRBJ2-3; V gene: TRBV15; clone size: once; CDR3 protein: CATSNRDTTDTQYF; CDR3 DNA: TGTGCCACCAGCAACAGGGACACCACAGATACGCAGTATTTT
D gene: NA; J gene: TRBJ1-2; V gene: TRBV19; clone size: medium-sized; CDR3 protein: CASSSLLANYGYTF; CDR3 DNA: TGTGCCAGTAGTTCACTTTTAGCTAACTATGGCTACACCTTC
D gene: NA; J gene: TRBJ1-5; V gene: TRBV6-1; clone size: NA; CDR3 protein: CASSDRSLSNQPQHF; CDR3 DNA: TGTGCCAGCAGTGACAGAAGTCTTAGCAATCAGCCCCAGCATTTT
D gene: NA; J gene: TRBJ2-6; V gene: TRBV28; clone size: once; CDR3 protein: CASSLQAGGANVLTF; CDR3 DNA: TGTGCCAGCAGTTTGCAGGCGGGAGGGGCCAACGTCCTGACTTTC
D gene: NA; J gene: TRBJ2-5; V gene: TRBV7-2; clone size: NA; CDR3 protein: CASSRGGKETQYF; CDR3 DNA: TGTGCCAGCAGCCGAGGAGGCAAAGAGACCCAGTACTTC
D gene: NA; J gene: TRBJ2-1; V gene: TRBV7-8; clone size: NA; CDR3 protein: CASSPRQDWRSYNEQFF; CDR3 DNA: TGTGCCAGCAGCCCGAGACAGGACTGGCGCTCCTACAATGAGCAGTTCTTC
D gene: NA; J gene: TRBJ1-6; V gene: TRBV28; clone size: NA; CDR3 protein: CASTLYRNSPLHF; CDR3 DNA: TGTGCCAGCACTTTATACAGGAATTCACCCCTCCACTTT
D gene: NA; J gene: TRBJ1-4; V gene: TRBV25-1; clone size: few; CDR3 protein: CASSEWGGFGEKLFF; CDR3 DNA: TGTGCCAGCAGTGAATGGGGGGGTTTTGGTGAAAAACTGTTCTTT
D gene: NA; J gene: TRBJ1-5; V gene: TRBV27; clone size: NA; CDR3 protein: CASAPGVGNQPQHF; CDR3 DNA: TGTGCCAGCGCCCCAGGGGTTGGCAATCAGCCCCAGCATTTT
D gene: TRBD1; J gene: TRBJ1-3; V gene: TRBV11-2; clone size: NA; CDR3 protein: CASSLTGGTGNTIYF; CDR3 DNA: TGTGCCAGCAGCTTGACAGGGGGAACGGGAAACACCATATATTTT
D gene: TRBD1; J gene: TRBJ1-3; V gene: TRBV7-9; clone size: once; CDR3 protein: CASSPTGRPSGNTIYF; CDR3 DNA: TGTGCCAGCAGCCCGACAGGGCGCCCCTCTGGAAACACCATATATTTT
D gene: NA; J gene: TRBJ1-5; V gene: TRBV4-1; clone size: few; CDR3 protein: CASSQDRRQPQHF; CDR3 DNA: TGCGCCAGCAGCCAAGATAGGAGGCAGCCCCAGCATTTT
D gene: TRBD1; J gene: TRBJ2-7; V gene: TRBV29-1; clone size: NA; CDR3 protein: CSVRGQGYEQYF; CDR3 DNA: TGCAGCGTAAGGGGGCAGGGCTACGAGCAGTACTTC
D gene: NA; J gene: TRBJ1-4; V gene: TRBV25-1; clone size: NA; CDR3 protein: CASSELELNEKLFF; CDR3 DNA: TGTGCCAGCAGTGAATTGGAGCTTAATGAAAAACTGTTTTTT